This is a list of T cell receptor beta chains from one sample in a study of vaccination and CD4 T cells after COVID-19. These receptors lack a known antigen. TCRdb reprocessed the PCR reads via MiXCR and lists one record per CDR3 protein. The sample consists of 18,000 or so distinct CDR3 sequences, over 40% of them appearing once. The sequencing sample was made of CD4+ T cells from blood, cultured in vitro. Receptors were obtained from a human donor who had recovered from COVID-19. CDR3s include the opening cysteine and the closing phenylalanine or tryptophan. D genes are given only for firm matches. For some rows the clone size is stated as once, few or many, or as a class when expanded; others skip it.

TRBV7-6	.	.	9	TRBJ2-5	CACCGTQYF	TGTGCCTGCTGTGGGACCCAGTACTTC
TRBV4-2	.	.	18	TRBJ1-2	CASSQDLVSSTTNYGYTF	TGTGCCAGCAGCCAAGATCTAGTAAGCAGTACAACTAACTATGGCTACACCTTC
TRBV4-1	.	.	17	TRBJ2-7	CASSQVIVPDSLYEQYF	TGCGCCAGCAGCCAAGTGATAGTCCCGGACAGCCTCTACGAGCAGTACTTC
TRBV30	.	TRBD2	12	TRBJ2-7	CAWGLAGSEQYF	TGTGCCTGGGGACTAGCGGGTAGCGAGCAGTACTTC
TRBV12-3/TRBV12-4	.	TRBD1	16	TRBJ1-5	CASSWDSGNGNQPQHF	TGTGCCAGCAGTTGGGACAGTGGGAATGGCAATCAGCCCCAGCATTTT
TRBV7-2	few	.	16	TRBJ1-3	CASSSTEPGRGNTIYF	TGTGCCAGCAGCTCGACAGAGCCGGGTCGGGGAAACACCATATATTTT
TRBV7-3	.	.	13	TRBJ2-5	CASSFDREETQYF	TGTGCCAGCAGCTTTGACAGAGAAGAGACCCAGTACTTC
TRBV19	few	.	15	TRBJ1-5	CASKRMPGSNQPQHF	TGTGCCAGTAAAAGGATGCCTGGGAGCAATCAGCCCCAGCATTTT
TRBV12-3/TRBV12-4	.	.	14	TRBJ2-3	CASSSPHRPDTQYF	TGTGCCAGCAGTTCGCCCCACCGACCGGATACGCAGTATTTT
TRBV30	.	.	13	TRBJ1-3	CAWSIGGGNTIYF	TGTGCCTGGAGTATAGGGGGAGGAAACACCATATATTTT
TRBV7-9	.	.	8	TRBJ2-1	CASSPLVF	TGTGCCAGCAGCCCACTGGTTTTC
TRBV3-1	.	TRBD2	13	TRBJ2-7	CASSQTSFYEQYF	TGTGCCAGCAGCCAGACTAGCTTCTACGAGCAGTACTTC
TRBV6-1	few	.	15	TRBJ2-7	CATRPGGLRAYEQYF	TGTGCCACCCGGCCCGGGGGCCTCCGGGCCTACGAGCAGTACTTC
TRBV15	few	TRBD1	16	TRBJ1-6	CATSAIRTGVNSPLHF	TGTGCCACCAGCGCTATTCGGACAGGGGTTAATTCACCCCTCCACTTT
TRBV7-9	few	TRBD2	15	TRBJ2-5	CASSIRTSGLETQYF	TGTGCCAGCAGCATCAGGACTAGCGGTCTAGAGACCCAGTACTTC
TRBV19	few	TRBD1	13	TRBJ1-2	CASSLPTGDGYTF	TGTGCCAGTAGTTTACCGACAGGGGATGGCTACACCTTC
TRBV27	.	.	15	TRBJ1-6	CASSTQQGRSSPLHF	TGTGCCAGCAGTACGCAACAGGGCAGGTCGTCTCCCCTCCACTTT
TRBV6-1	once	.	16	TRBJ2-1	CASSEDRGGITNEQFF	TGTGCCAGCAGTGAAGACCGCGGCGGAATTACCAATGAGCAGTTCTTC
TRBV6-1	.	.	15	TRBJ1-5	CASSRDNGHNQPQHF	TGTGCCAGCAGTCGAGACAACGGTCACAATCAGCCCCAGCATTTT
TRBV7-8	.	TRBD1	14	TRBJ2-7	CASSRGQGAYEQYF	TGTGCCAGCAGCCGGGGACAGGGAGCCTACGAGCAGTACTTC
TRBV19	.	.	13	TRBJ1-5	CASSKQGGQPQHF	TGTGCCAGTAGTAAACAGGGTGGTCAGCCCCAGCATTTT
TRBV11-2	.	TRBD2	14	TRBJ2-3	CASSLGPGLAVQYF	TGTGCCAGCAGCTTAGGGCCCGGACTAGCTGTGCAGTATTTT
TRBV5-4	.	.	14	TRBJ1-6	CASSRGVGDSPLHF	TGTGCCAGCAGCCGGGGGGTTGGTGATTCACCCCTCCACTTT
TRBV2	.	.	15	TRBJ1-5	CASSVFRQRNQPQHF	TGTGCCAGCAGCGTCTTCCGACAGAGGAATCAGCCCCAGCATTTT
TRBV7-6	few	TRBD1	16	TRBJ1-3	CASSLRGQGAGNTIYF	TGTGCCAGCAGCCTAAGGGGACAGGGGGCTGGAAACACCATATATTTT
TRBV27	.	.	21	TRBJ1-1	CASSRQRSQGLSLSLYTEAFF	TGTGCCAGCAGTCGACAACGATCTCAGGGGCTATCTCTCTCTCTGTACACTGAAGCTTTCTTT
TRBV19	.	.	16	TRBJ1-1	CASRVASRTGDTEAFF	TGTGCCAGTAGGGTTGCTTCCCGCACAGGAGACACTGAAGCTTTCTTT
TRBV7-9	.	TRBD2	15	TRBJ2-2	CASNPRPSGTGELFF	TGTGCCAGTAACCCCCGTCCTAGCGGAACCGGGGAGCTGTTTTTT
TRBV4-2	few	.	15	TRBJ2-7	CASSPGSVSSYEQYF	TGTGCCAGCAGTCCAGGGTCCGTCAGCTCCTACGAGCAGTACTTC
TRBV12-3/TRBV12-4	few	.	13	TRBJ2-5	CASSTRGWKTQYF	TGTGCCAGCAGTACCAGGGGCTGGAAGACCCAGTACTTC
TRBV12-3/TRBV12-4	.	.	14	TRBJ1-5	CASSFGTYNQPQHF	TGTGCCAGCAGTTTCGGCACCTACAATCAGCCCCAGCATTTT
TRBV7-8	few	TRBD1	15	TRBJ1-1	CASSLADRGNTEAFF	TGTGCCAGCAGCTTAGCTGACAGGGGGAACACTGAAGCTTTCTTT